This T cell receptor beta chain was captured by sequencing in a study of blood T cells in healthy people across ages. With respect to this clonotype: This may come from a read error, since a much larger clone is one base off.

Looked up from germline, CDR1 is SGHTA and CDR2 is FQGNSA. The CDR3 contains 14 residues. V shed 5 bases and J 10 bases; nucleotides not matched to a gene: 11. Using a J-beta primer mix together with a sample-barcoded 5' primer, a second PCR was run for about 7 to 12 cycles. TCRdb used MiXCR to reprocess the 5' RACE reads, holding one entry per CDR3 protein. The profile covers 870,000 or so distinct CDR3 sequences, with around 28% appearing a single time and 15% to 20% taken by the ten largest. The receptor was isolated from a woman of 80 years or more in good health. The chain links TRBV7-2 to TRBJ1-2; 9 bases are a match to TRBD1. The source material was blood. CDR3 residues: CASSVRQGEVDYTF. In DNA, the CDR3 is TGTGCCAGCAGCGTAAGACAGGGGGAGGTTGACTACACCTTC.